Each of the 3 T cell receptor beta chains below was sequenced from the same sample in a study of T-cell memory formation after mild COVID-19. TCRdb analysed the 5' RACE reads with MiXCR anew, one entry per CDR3 protein. The sample includes 250,000 to 400,000 distinct CDR3 sequences, roughly an eighth of them seen just once. Sequenced sample: PBMCs or a T cell subset sorted from them (not recorded which). The source is a man between 18 and 29 years old who had mild COVID-19 (a few samples of this study predate the infection). Cell type and time point are not known.

The CDR3 protein is CATQRVAGELFF. The CDR3 region has the DNA TGTGCCACCCAGAGGGTTGCCGGGGAGCTGTTTTTT. This chain joins TRBV25-1 and TRBJ2-2, with a possible D match to TRBD2 (5 bases). The CDR3 extends over 12 amino acids. V lost 10 bases and J 6 bases, leaving 12 bases between the germline ends. Germline V gene sequence: CDR1 MGHDK, CDR2 SYGVNS.

The rearrangement links TRBV27 to TRBJ1-6; TRBD1 agrees at 8 bases. The trim removed 0 bases at V and 8 bases at J, leaving 3 bases unmatched. The CDR3 loop spans 15 amino acids. Germline-derived CDR1 and CDR2 are MNHEY and SMNVEV (reference sequence). CDR3 sequence reads: CASSLSGTGYSPLHF. The CDR3 DNA reads as TGTGCCAGCAGTTTATCCGGGACAGGTTATTCACCCCTCCACTTT.

The gene calls are TRBV19 and TRBJ2-5, with 14 nucleotides matching TRBD2. V shed 5 bases and J 5 bases; nucleotides not matched to a gene: 16. Germline values: CDR1 LNHDA, CDR2 SQIVND (reference sequence). The CDR3 sequence is 19 residues long. The CDR3 loop reads CASSQTRRGLAGGRETQYF. CDR3 DNA: TGTGCCAGTAGTCAAACCCGGCGCGGACTAGCGGGGGGACGGGAGACCCAGTACTTC. The entire variable domain, with the rest obtained from reference TRBV19 and TRBJ2-5, is as follows: DGGITQSPKYLFRKEGQNVTLSCEQNLNHDAMYWYRQDPGQGLRLIYYSQIVNDFQKGDIAEGYSVSREKKESFPLTVTSAQKNPTAFYLCASSQTRRGLAGGRETQYFGPGTRLLVL.